Listed here is a single T cell receptor (beta chain). Its antigen target is currently unknown. A read error may be the cause here, since a much bigger clone is one base away. The sample is drawn from a study of breast tumors, draining lymph nodes, adjacent tissues listed by TCRdb under 2016. With regard to the full study: In breast cancer patients, the study compared the TCR beta repertoires of tumor, adjacent nontumor tissue and axillary lymph nodes. The study was designed to assess the relationships and possible T-cell exchange between tumor, surrounding tissue and draining lymph node repertoires in human breast cancer. General study outcomes and caveats: Tumor T-cell repertoires showed less diversity than lymph node repertoires and more diversity than nontumor tissue repertoires, and tumor T-cell repertoires showed preferential V and J gene usage. The study presented the conclusion that tumor T cells originate in lymph nodes as consistent with a hypothesis, not as something directly demonstrated. The data were considered consistent with most tumor T cells being derived from the lymph node and subsequently expanding within tumor tissue. Tumor and nontumor tissue repertoires were significantly more similar in luminal-like than in basal-like breast cancer.

The axillary draining lymph nodes of breast cancer patients were the source of the lymph node samples. Reads for this sample came from an Illumina HiSeq 2000. TCR beta chain libraries were generated by multiplex PCR amplification. High-throughput sequencing was used to analyze the amplified TCR beta chain products. In TCRdb, the public reads were trimmed at Q25 with fastp and aligned with MiXCR, with productive beta chains retained. When rows share a CDR3 protein, they turn into one entry using the most common DNA and genes. This sample lists approximately 150,000 distinct CDR3 sequences; approximately 30% were detected once. Roughly 3.8% of the sample lies in the top ten. Including the terminal cysteine and phenylalanine, the CDR3 comprises 14 residues. Just CDR3 DNA is preserved here, 42 bases in frame from base 1. CDR1 MNHNS and CDR2 SASEGT were looked up in the germline V gene. Trimming at the junction amounts to 10 bases on V and 1 base on J, and the germline ends lie 17 bases apart.

Sequenced material: axillary lymph node tissue. The receptor chain draws on TRBV6-1 and TRBJ2-7, with TRBD2 perhaps the D gene, on 5 matching bases. The TCR sequence derives from a female donor with breast cancer. Some clones in this sample may be carry-over from other donors' samples. CDR3 region: CANSGRFPSYEQYF. In nucleotide form, the sequence is TGTGCCAACAGCGGACGATTCCCTTCCTACGAGCAGTACTTC.